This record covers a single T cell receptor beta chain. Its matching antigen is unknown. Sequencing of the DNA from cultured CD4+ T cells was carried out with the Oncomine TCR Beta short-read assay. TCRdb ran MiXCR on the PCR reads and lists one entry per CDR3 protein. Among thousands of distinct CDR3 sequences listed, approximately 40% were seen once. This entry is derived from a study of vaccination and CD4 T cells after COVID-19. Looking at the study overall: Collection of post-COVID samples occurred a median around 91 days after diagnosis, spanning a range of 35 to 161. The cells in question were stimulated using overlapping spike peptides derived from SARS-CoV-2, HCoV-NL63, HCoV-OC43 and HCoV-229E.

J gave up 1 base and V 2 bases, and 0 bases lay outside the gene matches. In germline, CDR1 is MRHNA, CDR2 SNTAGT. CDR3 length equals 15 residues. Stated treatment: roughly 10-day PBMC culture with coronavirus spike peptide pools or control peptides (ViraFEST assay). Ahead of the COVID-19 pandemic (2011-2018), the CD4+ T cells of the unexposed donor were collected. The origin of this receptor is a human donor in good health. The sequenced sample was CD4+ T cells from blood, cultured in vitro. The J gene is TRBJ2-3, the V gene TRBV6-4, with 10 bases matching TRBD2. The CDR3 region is CASSDGTSGTDTQYF. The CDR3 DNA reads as TGTGCCAGCAGTGACGGGACTAGCGGCACAGATACGCAGTATTTT.